This T cell receptor (beta chain) came from a study of blood T cell repertoires in COVID-19. The wider study: Samples representing acute and convalescent COVID-19 were sourced from the United States, Italy and Spain. In each case, the material was cDNA or gDNA derived from T cells, B-cell-depleted T cells, or PBMCs.

Trimming took 2 bases from V and 1 from J, leaving 12 bases between them. The CDR3 runs to 16 residues. CDR1 and CDR2 (germline): SGHVS, FQNEAQ. Here immunoSEQ multiplex PCR was the method, and the copy in TCRdb shows in-frame clones only, minus some. This table holds under 200,000 clones, approximately 85% found once. The source of this sequence is a woman of 80 years or more with acute or convalescent COVID-19. The chain links TRBV7-8 to TRBJ2-1; a weak D match, TRBD2 (6 bases). The sample consisted of peripheral blood. CDR3 nucleotides: TGTGCCAGCAGCTTATCAGGGAGGAGGTCCTACAATGAGCAGTTCTTC. Its translation: CASSLSGRRSYNEQFF.